The clone carrying this TCR beta chain was seen only a few times. What it binds is not known. The junction does not match germline at one end; this may be a read error. The sample comes from a study of blood T cells in healthy people across ages. Broader study findings: Correlation between TCR beta diversity and naive T cell percentage was strong.

This CDR3 is built from 11 residues. CDR1 and CDR2 (germline): SQVTM, ANQGSEA. Together with a sample-barcoded 5' primer, a J-beta primer mix was included in a second PCR lasting about 6 to 11 cycles. MiXCR, applied by TCRdb to the 5' RACE reads, yields one record per CDR3 protein. Of 800,000 to 1,300,000 distinct CDR3 sequences listed, around 27% are singletons. The data were also submitted as part of a second study, on T cells of mothers and their children. Turning to that study: The TCR beta CDR3 read count exceeded 8 million for each mother and was approximately 3 million for each child. Related mother-child pairs showed slightly higher but non-significant overlap than unrelated pairs.

The origin of this receptor is a girl aged 2 to 9 in good health. The sequenced sample was blood. The chain is built from TRBV29-1 and TRBJ1-1, with TRBD1 matching over 7 bases. CDR3 coding DNA: TGCAGCGGAAACAGGGGTCCCGAAGTTTTCTTT. The encoded protein is CSGNRGPEVFF.